These 27 T cell receptor beta chains share one sample of origin, sequenced in a study of CD8+CD57+ T cells in acquired aplastic anemia. Researchers used genomic DNA as the template to profile TCR beta VDJ and CDR3. TCRdb reanalysed the reads using MiXCR and keeps one entry per CDR3 protein. The sample includes 110,000 or so distinct CDR3 sequences, roughly 51% of them seen just once. Sample: sorted CD4+, CD8+, or CD8+CD57+ T cells (not recorded which) from PBMCs. The receptors were sampled from a human donor in good health, serving as a control.

Regarding this clonotype: A read error may be the cause here, since a much bigger clone is one base away. This CDR3 fails to terminate in the conserved phenylalanine or tryptophan, so it likely reflects a read error. The gene calls are TRBV12-3 or TRBV12-4 and TRBJ1-1; no firm D call. The CDR3 is 13 amino acids. With 3 bases removed from V and 2 bases from J, the gap between germline ends came to 7 bases. CDR3 bases: TGTGCCAGCAGTTTTTCGCTAAACACTGAAGCTTTCCTT. It encodes CASSFSLNTEAFL.

Note on this clonotype: Germline is not matched at one junction end, which may reflect a read error. The chain employs TRBV24-1 and TRBJ2-3; 7 bases align to TRBD1. The CDR3 sequence is 16 residues long. CDR1 and CDR2 (germline): KGHDR, SFDVKD. This CDR3 reads CATSDGGRGSTDAQYF. The CDR3 DNA sequence: TGTGCCACCAGTGATGGGGGCAGGGGGAGCACAGATGCGCAGTATTTT.

This clonotype was seen a handful of times. V gene TRBV5-4 combines with J gene TRBJ2-3; D not resolved. There are 17 residues in the CDR3. V lost 2 bases and J 0 bases, leaving 16 bases between the germline ends. Germline values: CDR1 SGHNT, CDR2 YYREEE (reference sequence). This CDR3 reads CASSFGLPAASTDTQYF. DNA of the CDR3: TGTGCCAGCAGCTTCGGCCTACCGGCTGCTAGCACAGATACGCAGTATTTT.

This clonotype was counted a single time. The rearrangement uses TRBV25-1 and TRBJ2-7, with TRBD1 matching over 8 bases. The CDR3 is 15 amino acids. Trimming took 4 bases from V and 5 from J; bases not matched to a gene: 10. CDR1 is MGHDK, CDR2 SYGVNS, per germline. The CDR3 protein is CASSGGDRPGDEQYF. The CDR3 DNA reads TGTGCCAGCAGTGGGGGGGACAGGCCAGGCGACGAGCAGTACTTC.

This clonotype was counted many times. This CDR3 reads CASSATQGTVNQPQHF. In DNA form, the CDR3 reads TGTGCCAGCAGCGCAACACAGGGAACCGTTAATCAGCCCCAGCATTTT. The V gene is TRBV7-9, the J gene TRBJ1-5, with D possibly matching TRBD1 (6 bases). Deletions cut 5 bases from V and 4 bases from J, with 18 bases between. CDR1 and CDR2 from the germline V gene are SEHNR and FQNEAQ (reference sequence). This CDR3 has 16 amino acids.

The chain is built from TRBV4-2 and TRBJ1-5; 7 bases align to TRBD1. From germline, CDR1 is LGHNA and CDR2 YNFKEQ. J was trimmed by 0 bases and V by 2 bases; bases with no gene match: 4. This CDR3 contains 16 residues. This chain's CDR3 is CASSQSYRGSNQPQHF. CDR3 sequence (DNA): TGTGCCAGCAGCCAATCTTACAGGGGTAGCAATCAGCCCCAGCATTTT.

This clonotype has at least ten counts. J is TRBJ1-2 and V is TRBV9; D not certain. In germline, CDR1 is SGDLS, CDR2 YYNGEE. The CDR3 sequence is 15 residues long. Trimming cost V 0 bases and J 4 bases, with 13 bases left between them. The CDR3 coding sequence is TGTGCCAGCAGCGTAGGGGGAGATGGCGTCTATGGCTACACCTTC. It is translated as CASSVGGDGVYGYTF.

This clonotype was detected only a few times. Since a much larger clone is just one base distant, this may be a read error. The chain couples TRBV4-3 to TRBJ1-5, with 7 bases that match TRBD1. V shed 3 bases, J shed 2 bases, and the junction held 4 bases outside the gene matches. The CDR3 has 15 residues. From germline, CDR1 is LGHNA and CDR2 YSLEER. The CDR3 DNA reads TGCGCCAGCAGCCAGGACAGGAGTGGCAATCAGCCCCAGCATTTT. It specifies CASSQDRSGNQPQHF.

The chain joins TRBV20-1 to TRBJ1-5; D might be TRBD1 (6 bases). The CDR3 is 13 amino acids. Trimming took off 5 bases at V and 2 bases at J, with 10 bases between the two ends. CDR1 and CDR2 from the germline V gene are DFQATT and SNEGSKA (reference sequence). The CDR3 DNA is TGCAGTGCTGGGACATCTGGCAATCAGCCCCAGCATTTT. Translation gives CSAGTSGNQPQHF.

This sequence joins TRBV10-3 and TRBJ1-1; no firm D call. The CDR3 runs to 13 residues. Germline CDR1 is ENHRY and CDR2 is SYGVKD. V gave up 3 bases and J gave up 4 bases, with 9 bases separating them. The DNA of the CDR3 is TGTGCCATCAGTGATGGACCCAGCACTGAAGCTTTCTTT. Translation: CAISDGPSTEAFF.

In the case of this clonotype: The germline gene is not matched at one end of the junction; a read error may be the cause. This chain uses TRBV2 with TRBJ1-6; unclear D gene. Germline values: CDR1 SNHLY, CDR2 FYNNEI. This CDR3 comprises 15 residues. Here the CDR3 DNA reads TGTGCCAGCAGTGAAGACGGACCTTCTAATCCACCCCTCCACTTT. Amino acids: CASSEDGPSNPPLHF.

V and J are TRBV7-8 and TRBJ2-5; 10 bases agree with TRBD2. V was pared by 3 bases and J by 2 bases, with 6 bases of the junction left unmatched. Per germline, CDR1 SGHVS and CDR2 FQNEAQ. This CDR3 contains 16 residues. DNA of the CDR3: TGTGCCAGCAGCTTGAGCGGGGGGGGCATACAAGAGACCCAGTACTTC. Translating gives CASSLSGGGIQETQYF.

This clonotype was seen a handful of times. The CDR3 region has the DNA TGCAGTGCCCCCCGAGGGAACGAGCAGTACGTC. This codes for CSAPRGNEQYV. This sequence joins TRBV20-1 and TRBJ2-7, with TRBD2 as a possible D gene (5 bases). CDR3 length: 11 residues. V dropped 6 bases and J dropped 5 bases, with 11 bases sitting between them. The germline CDR1 and CDR2 sequences are DFQATT and SNEGSKA (reference sequence).

This clonotype was seen repeatedly, ten times or more. This chain uses TRBV5-4 with TRBJ2-5, with a possible D match to TRBD2 (6 bases). Germline V CDR1 and CDR2: SGHNT, YYREEE (reference sequence). Trimming removed 7 bases from V and 4 bases from J, with 20 bases in between. The CDR3 loop spans 15 amino acids. Written as DNA, the CDR3 is TGTGCCAGCTGGGGGGTCACCTCAGGAACAGAGACCCAGTACTTC. Encoded protein: CASWGVTSGTETQYF.

This clonotype appeared many times. This chain uses TRBV12-3 or TRBV12-4 with TRBJ2-3, with TRBD2 identical over 13 bases. The CDR3 is 15 amino acids. With V trimmed by 6 bases and J by 6 bases, 6 bases remained unmatched. CDR3: CASSLTSGGGDTQYF. In nucleotides, the CDR3 is TGTGCCAGCAGCCTAACTAGCGGGGGGGGCGATACGCAGTATTTT.

The chain carries TRBV24-1 and TRBJ1-5; no reliable D call. Germline CDR1 and CDR2: KGHDR and SFDVKD. The CDR3 totals 12 residues. Trimming cost V 6 bases and J 3 bases, with 5 bases left between them. The CDR3 reads CATSSDNQPQHF. The CDR3 DNA sequence: TGTGCCACCAGTAGTGACAATCAGCCCCAGCATTTT.

The CDR3 sequence is CASSFWWVRETQYF. In DNA form, the CDR3 reads TGTGCCAGCAGCTTCTGGTGGGTGCGGGAGACCCAGTACTTC. The chain combines TRBV11-1 with TRBJ2-5; no clear D gene. The germline gives CDR1 SGHAT, CDR2 FQDESV (reference sequence). The CDR3 covers 14 residues. Trimming stripped 3 bases from V and 5 bases from J, with 13 bases between.

This clonotype was seen at least ten times. This chain connects TRBV12-3 or TRBV12-4 to TRBJ2-7, with D unresolved. V lost 5 bases and J 6 bases, leaving 8 bases between the germline ends. The CDR3 runs 11 residues. CDR3 bases: TGTGCCAGCAGTCCCTTGGTCGAGCAGTACTTC. This encodes CASSPLVEQYF.

The chain recombines TRBV4-1 with TRBJ2-7; 10 bases align to TRBD2. The germline CDR1 and CDR2 sequences are MGHRA and YSYEKL. The J segment lost 7 bases and the V segment lost 0 bases, leaving 6 bases of the junction unmatched. CDR3 length: 15 residues. CDR3 DNA: TGCGCCAGCAGCCAAGAGCTAGCGGGGGACTGTGAGCAGTACTTC. It yields the protein CASSQELAGDCEQYF.

In DNA, the CDR3 is TGCAGCGTTCTACCGGGCGACTATGGCTACACCTTC. It encodes CSVLPGDYGYTF. The chain employs TRBV29-1 and TRBJ1-2; D unresolved. CDR1 SQVTM and CDR2 ANQGSEA come from the germline V gene. The CDR3 length is 12 residues. Trimming took 5 bases from V and 3 from J, leaving 10 bases between them.

Ten or more counts support this clonotype. The V and J genes are TRBV6-1 and TRBJ1-2, with TRBD1 identical over 9 bases. J lost 6 bases, V lost 6 bases, and 14 bases had no gene match. The germline V gene has CDR1 MNHNS and CDR2 SASEGT. CDR3 size: 16 residues. The CDR3 reads CASRISARDRAHGYTF. The CDR3 DNA is TGTGCCAGCAGAATCTCAGCCCGGGACAGGGCCCATGGCTACACCTTC.

The rearrangement links TRBV25-1 to TRBJ1-2, with D perhaps TRBD1 (6 bases). Trimming pared 4 bases from V and 8 bases from J, leaving 11 bases between. The CDR3 sequence is 12 residues long. CDR1 is MGHDK, CDR2 SYGVNS, per germline. CDR3 loop: CASSGGGQGYTF. For the CDR3, the DNA is TGTGCCAGCAGTGGGGGGGGGCAGGGCTACACCTTC.

Notes on this clonotype: A read error may produce the germline difference seen at one junction end. The J gene is TRBJ2-3, the V gene TRBV2, with TRBD2 matching 7 bases. The CDR3 has 15 amino acids. The V gene's germline CDR1 is SNHLY and CDR2 FYNNEI. The CDR3 DNA follows: TGTCCCAGCAGTGCTGCGAGCGGGGGCACAGATACGCAGTATTTT. Protein product: CPSSAASGGTDTQYF.

This clonotype was seen many times. The rearrangement uses TRBV7-9 and TRBJ1-1; 7 bases are shared with TRBD1. This CDR3 has 15 amino acids. Per the germline V gene, CDR1 is SEHNR and CDR2 is FQNEAQ (reference sequence). V lost 5 bases to trimming and J lost 8 bases; unmatched junction nucleotides: 14. The CDR3 region is CASSLGGQGVREAFF. The CDR3 nucleotides are TGTGCCAGCAGCCTGGGGGGGCAGGGGGTAAGAGAAGCTTTCTTT.

The genes are TRBV4-2 and TRBJ1-1, with TRBD1 as a possible D gene (6 bases). This CDR3 comprises 17 residues. Trimming took 5 bases from V and 3 from J, leaving 22 bases between them. Germline CDR1 reads LGHNA; CDR2 reads YNFKEQ. The CDR3 region is CASSSPKGGRLYTEAFF. The DNA of the CDR3 is TGTGCCAGCAGCTCCCCTAAGGGGGGTCGACTCTACACTGAAGCTTTCTTT.

This clonotype showed up many times. This rearrangement joins TRBV7-9 to TRBJ1-5; 7 bases map to TRBD1. J lost 4 bases, V lost 5 bases, and 8 bases had no gene match. Germline loops: CDR1 SEHNR, CDR2 FQNEAQ (reference sequence). CDR3 length equals 15 residues. CDR3 in DNA: TGTGCCAGCAGCGCCCCAGGGGGTGGTAATCAGCCCCAGCATTTT. Protein sequence: CASSAPGGGNQPQHF.

This sequence joins TRBV7-2 and TRBJ2-5; D is uncertain. The CDR3 is 12 residues long. The V gene lost 6 bases and the J gene lost 5 bases, with 10 bases spanning the gap. CDR1 is SGHTA and CDR2 is FQGNSA in the germline V gene. DNA of the CDR3: TGTGCCAGCAGGCGTCTATCGGAGACCCAGTACTTC. It specifies CASRRLSETQYF.